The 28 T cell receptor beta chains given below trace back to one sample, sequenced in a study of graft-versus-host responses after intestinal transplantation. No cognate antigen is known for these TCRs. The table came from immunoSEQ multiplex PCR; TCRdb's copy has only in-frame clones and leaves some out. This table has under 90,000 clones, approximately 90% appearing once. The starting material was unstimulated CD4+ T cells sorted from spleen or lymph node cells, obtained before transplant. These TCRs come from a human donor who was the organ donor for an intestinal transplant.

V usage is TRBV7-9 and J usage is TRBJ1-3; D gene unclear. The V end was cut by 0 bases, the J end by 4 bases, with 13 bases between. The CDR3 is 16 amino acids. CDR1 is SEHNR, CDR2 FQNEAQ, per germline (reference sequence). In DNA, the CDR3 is TGTGCCAGCAGCTTAGCCGAGTTTGATAACGGAAACACCATATATTTT. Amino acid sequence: CASSLAEFDNGNTIYF.

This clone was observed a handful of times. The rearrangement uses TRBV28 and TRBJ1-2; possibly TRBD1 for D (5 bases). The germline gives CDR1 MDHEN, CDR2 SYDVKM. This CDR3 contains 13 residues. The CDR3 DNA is TGTGCGGGCGCAGACAGAGCGAACTATGGCTACACCTTC. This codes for CAGADRANYGYTF.

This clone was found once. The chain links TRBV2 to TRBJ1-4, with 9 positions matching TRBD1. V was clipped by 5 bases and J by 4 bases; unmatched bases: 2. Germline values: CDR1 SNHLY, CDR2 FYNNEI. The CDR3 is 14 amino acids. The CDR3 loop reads CASSRQGVNEKLFF. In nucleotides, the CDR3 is TGTGCCAGCAGTAGACAGGGGGTTAATGAAAAACTGTTTTTT.

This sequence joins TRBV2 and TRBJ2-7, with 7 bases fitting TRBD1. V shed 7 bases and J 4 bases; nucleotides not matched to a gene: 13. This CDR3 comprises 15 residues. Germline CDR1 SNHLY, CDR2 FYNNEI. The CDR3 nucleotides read TGTGCCAGCAAACCCGACAGGGAAAGATATTACGAGCAGTACTTC. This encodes CASKPDRERYYEQYF.

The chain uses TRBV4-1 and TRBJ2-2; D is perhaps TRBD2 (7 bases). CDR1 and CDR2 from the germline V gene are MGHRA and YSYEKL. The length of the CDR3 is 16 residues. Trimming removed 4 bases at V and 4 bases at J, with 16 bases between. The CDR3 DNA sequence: TGCGCCAGCAGCCCCGAACGGGGGGCGCTCACCGGGGAGCTGTTTTTT. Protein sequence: CASSPERGALTGELFF.

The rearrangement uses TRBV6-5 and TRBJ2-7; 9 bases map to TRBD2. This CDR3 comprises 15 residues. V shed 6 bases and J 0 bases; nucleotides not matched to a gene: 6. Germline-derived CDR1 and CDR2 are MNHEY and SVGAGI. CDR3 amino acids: CASRLAGLTSYEQYF. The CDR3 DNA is TGTGCCAGCAGACTAGCGGGTCTTACCTCCTACGAGCAGTACTTC.

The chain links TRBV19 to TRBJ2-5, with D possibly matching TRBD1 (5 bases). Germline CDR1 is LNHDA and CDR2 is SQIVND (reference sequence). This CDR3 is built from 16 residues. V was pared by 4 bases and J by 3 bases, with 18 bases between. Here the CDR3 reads CASSRFLAGPEETQYF. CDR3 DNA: TGTGCCAGTAGTAGATTCTTGGCAGGGCCCGAAGAGACCCAGTACTTC. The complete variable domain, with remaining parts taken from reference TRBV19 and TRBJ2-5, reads DGGITQSPKYLFRKEGQNVTLSCEQNLNHDAMYWYRQDPGQGLRLIYYSQIVNDFQKGDIAEGYSVSREKKESFPLTVTSAQKNPTAFYLCASSRFLAGPEETQYFGPGTRLLVL.

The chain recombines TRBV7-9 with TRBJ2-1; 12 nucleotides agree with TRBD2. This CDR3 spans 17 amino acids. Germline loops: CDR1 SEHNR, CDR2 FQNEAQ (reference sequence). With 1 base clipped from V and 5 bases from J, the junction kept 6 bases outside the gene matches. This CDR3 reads CASSLGSTSGGHNEQFF. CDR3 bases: TGTGCCAGCAGCTTAGGATCGACTAGCGGGGGCCACAATGAGCAGTTCTTC.

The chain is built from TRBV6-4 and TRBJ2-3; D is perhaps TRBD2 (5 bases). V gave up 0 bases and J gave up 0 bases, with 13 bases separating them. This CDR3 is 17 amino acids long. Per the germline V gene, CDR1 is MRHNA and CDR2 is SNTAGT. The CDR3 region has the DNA TGTGCCAGCAGTGACTCTGCACTAGGGATTAGCACAGATACGCAGTATTTT. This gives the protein CASSDSALGISTDTQYF.

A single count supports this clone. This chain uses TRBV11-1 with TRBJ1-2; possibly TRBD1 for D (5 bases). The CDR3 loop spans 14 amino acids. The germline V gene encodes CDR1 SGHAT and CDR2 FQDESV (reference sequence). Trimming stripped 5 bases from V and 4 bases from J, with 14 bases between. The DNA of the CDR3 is TGTGCCAGCAGCGTTCGCCCACAGGCCTATGGCTACACCTTC. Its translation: CASSVRPQAYGYTF.

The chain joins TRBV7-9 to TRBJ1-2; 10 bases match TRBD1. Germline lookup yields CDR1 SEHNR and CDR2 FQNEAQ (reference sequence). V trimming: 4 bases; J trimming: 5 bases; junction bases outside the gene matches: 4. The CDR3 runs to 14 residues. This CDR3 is CASSSGTGVYGYTF. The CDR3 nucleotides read TGTGCCAGCAGCTCTGGGACAGGGGTTTATGGCTACACCTTC.

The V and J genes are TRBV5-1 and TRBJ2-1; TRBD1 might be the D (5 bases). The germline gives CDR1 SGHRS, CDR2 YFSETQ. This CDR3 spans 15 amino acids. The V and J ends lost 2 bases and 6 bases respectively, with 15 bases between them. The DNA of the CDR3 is TGCGCCAGCAGCTTTCGGCCAGGGTTTGTCAATGAGCAGTTCTTC. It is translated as CASSFRPGFVNEQFF.

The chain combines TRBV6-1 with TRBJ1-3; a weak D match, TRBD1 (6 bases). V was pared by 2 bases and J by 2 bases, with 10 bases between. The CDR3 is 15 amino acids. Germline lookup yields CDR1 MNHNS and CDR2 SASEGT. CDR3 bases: TGTGCCAGCAGTGAACAGACAGGTGCTGGAAACACCATATATTTT. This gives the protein CASSEQTGAGNTIYF.

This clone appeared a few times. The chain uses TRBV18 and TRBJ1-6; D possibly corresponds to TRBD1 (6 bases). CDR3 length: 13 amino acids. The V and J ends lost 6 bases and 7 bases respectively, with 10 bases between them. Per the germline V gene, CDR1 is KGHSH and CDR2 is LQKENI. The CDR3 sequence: CASSGQGNSPLHF. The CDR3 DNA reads TGTGCCAGCTCGGGCCAGGGGAATTCACCCCTCCACTTT.

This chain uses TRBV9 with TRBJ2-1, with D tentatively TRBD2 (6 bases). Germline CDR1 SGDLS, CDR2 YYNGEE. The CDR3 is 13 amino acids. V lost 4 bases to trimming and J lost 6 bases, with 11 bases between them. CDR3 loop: CASSPTGVNEQFF. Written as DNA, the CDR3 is TGTGCCAGCAGCCCGACGGGGGTCAATGAGCAGTTCTTC.

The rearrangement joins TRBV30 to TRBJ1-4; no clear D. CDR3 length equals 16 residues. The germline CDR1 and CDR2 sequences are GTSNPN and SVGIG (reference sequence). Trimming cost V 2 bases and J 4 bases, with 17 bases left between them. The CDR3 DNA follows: TGTGCCTGGAGTAGGAGGGTGGCTGGACTTAATGAAAAACTGTTTTTT. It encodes CAWSRRVAGLNEKLFF.

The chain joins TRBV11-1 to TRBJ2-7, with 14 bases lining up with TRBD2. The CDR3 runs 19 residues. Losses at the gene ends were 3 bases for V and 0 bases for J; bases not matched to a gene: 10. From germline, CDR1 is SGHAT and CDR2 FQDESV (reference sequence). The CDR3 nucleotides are TGTGCCAGCAGCTTGGGATTTGGGACTAGCGGGGGTAACTCCTACGAGCAGTACTTC. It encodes CASSLGFGTSGGNSYEQYF.

As DNA, the CDR3 is TGTGCCAGTAGTCCTGAGGGGGCGGGCACCGGGGAGCTGTTTTTT. Protein: CASSPEGAGTGELFF. This rearrangement joins TRBV19 to TRBJ2-2; 7 nucleotides match TRBD1. Trimming removed 5 bases from V and 4 bases from J; junction bases left unmatched: 7. This CDR3 contains 15 residues. In germline, CDR1 is LNHDA, CDR2 SQIVND (reference sequence).

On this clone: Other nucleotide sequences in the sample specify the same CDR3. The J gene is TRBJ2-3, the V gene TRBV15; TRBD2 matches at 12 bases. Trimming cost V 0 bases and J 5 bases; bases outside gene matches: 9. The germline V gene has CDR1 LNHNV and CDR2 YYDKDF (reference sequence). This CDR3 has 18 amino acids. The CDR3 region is CATSRDSASGGAGDTQYF. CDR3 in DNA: TGTGCCACCAGCAGAGATTCGGCTAGCGGGGGGGCCGGAGATACGCAGTATTTT. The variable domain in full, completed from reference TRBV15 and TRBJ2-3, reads DAMVIQNPRYQVTQFGKPVTLSCSQTLNHNVMYWYQQKSSQAPKLLFHYYDKDFNNEADTPDNFQSRRPNTSFCFLDIRSPGLGDTAMYLCATSRDSASGGAGDTQYFGPGTRLTVL.

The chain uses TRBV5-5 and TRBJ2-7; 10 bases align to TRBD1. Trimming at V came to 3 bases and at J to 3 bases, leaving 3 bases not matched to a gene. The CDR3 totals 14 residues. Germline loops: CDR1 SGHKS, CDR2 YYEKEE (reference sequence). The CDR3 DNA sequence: TGTGCCAGCAGCTGGACAGGGGGAGGCTACGAGCAGTACTTC. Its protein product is CASSWTGGGYEQYF.

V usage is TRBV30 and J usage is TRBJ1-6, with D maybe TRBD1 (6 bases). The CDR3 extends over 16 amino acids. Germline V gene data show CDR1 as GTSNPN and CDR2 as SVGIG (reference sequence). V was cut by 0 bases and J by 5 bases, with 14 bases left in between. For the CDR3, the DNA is TGTGCCTGGAGTGTTCCACAGGGAAGGGATAATTCACCCCTCCACTTT. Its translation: CAWSVPQGRDNSPLHF.

CDR3 sequence reads: CASSTRQGSGYGYTF. CDR3 nucleotides: TGTGCCAGTAGTACCCGACAGGGTTCGGGCTATGGCTACACCTTC. The rearrangement links TRBV19 to TRBJ1-2, with 7 bases aligning to TRBD1. This CDR3 region has 15 residues. Germline CDR1 LNHDA, CDR2 SQIVND (reference sequence). Trimming took 4 bases from V and 4 from J; bases not matched to a gene: 9. Full variable domain (missing parts from reference TRBV19 and TRBJ1-2): DGGITQSPKYLFRKEGQNVTLSCEQNLNHDAMYWYRQDPGQGLRLIYYSQIVNDFQKGDIAEGYSVSREKKESFPLTVTSAQKNPTAFYLCASSTRQGSGYGYTFGSGTRLTVV.

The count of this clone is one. Here the CDR3 reads CASSPSVDEGLPRGEQYF. The CDR3 DNA reads as TGTGCCAGCAGCCCATCCGTCGACGAGGGACTCCCGCGGGGCGAGCAGTACTTC. The chain uses TRBV7-6 and TRBJ2-7, with D tentatively TRBD2 (6 bases). Between the trimmed V and J ends, which lost 5 bases and 6 bases, there was a span of 29 bases. Germline assignment: CDR1 SGHVS and CDR2 FNYEAQ. The CDR3 has 18 residues. Together with reference TRBV7-6 and TRBJ2-7, the CDR3 gives the full variable domain: GAGVSQSPRYKVTKRGQDVALRCDPISGHVSLYWYRQALGQGPEFLTYFNYEAQQDKSGLPNDRFSAERPEGSISTLTIQRTEQRDSAMYRCASSPSVDEGLPRGEQYFGPGTRLTVT.

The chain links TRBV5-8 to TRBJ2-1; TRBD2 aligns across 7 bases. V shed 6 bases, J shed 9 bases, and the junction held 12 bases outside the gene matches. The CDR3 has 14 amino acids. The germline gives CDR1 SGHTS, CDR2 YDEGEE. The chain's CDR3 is CASNLIGGGSEQFF. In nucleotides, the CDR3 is TGTGCCAGCAACCTTATTGGGGGAGGGAGTGAGCAGTTCTTC. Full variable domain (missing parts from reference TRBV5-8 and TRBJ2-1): EAGVTQSPTHLIKTRGQQATLRCSPISGHTSVYWYQQALGLGLQFLLWYDEGEERNRGNFPPRFSGRQFPNYSSELNVNALELEDSALYLCASNLIGGGSEQFFGPGTRLTVL.

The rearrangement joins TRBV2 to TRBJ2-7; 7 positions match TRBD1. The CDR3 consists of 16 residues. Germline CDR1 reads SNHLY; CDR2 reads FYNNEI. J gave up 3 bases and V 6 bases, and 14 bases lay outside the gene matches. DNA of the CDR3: TGTGCCAGCAGAGAACTCGGGACAGTGGGTTTCTACGAGCAGTACTTC. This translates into CASRELGTVGFYEQYF.

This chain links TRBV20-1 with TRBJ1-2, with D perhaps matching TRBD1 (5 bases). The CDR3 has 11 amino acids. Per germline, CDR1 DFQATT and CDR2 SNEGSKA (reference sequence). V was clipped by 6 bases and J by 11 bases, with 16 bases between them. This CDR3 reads CSAFLAPGYTF. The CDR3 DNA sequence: TGCAGTGCCTTCTTGGCCCCAGGGTACACCTTC.

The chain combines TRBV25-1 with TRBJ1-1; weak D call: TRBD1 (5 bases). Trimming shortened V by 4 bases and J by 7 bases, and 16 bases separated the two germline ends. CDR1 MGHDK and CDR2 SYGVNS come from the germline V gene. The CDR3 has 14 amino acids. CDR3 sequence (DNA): TGTGCCAGCAGTGGATACAGGACACCCAATGAAGCTTTCTTT. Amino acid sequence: CASSGYRTPNEAFF.

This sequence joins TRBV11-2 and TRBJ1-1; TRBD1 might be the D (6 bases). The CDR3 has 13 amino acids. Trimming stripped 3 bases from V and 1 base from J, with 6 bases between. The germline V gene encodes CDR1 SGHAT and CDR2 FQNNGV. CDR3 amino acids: CASSLDRNTEAFF. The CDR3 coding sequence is TGTGCCAGCAGCTTGGACAGGAACACTGAAGCTTTCTTT. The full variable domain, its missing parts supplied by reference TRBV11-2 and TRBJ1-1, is EAGVAQSPRYKIIEKRQSVAFWCNPISGHATLYWYQQILGQGPKLLIQFQNNGVVDDSQLPKDRFSAERLKGVDSTLKIQPAKLEDSAVYLCASSLDRNTEAFFGQGTRLTVV.